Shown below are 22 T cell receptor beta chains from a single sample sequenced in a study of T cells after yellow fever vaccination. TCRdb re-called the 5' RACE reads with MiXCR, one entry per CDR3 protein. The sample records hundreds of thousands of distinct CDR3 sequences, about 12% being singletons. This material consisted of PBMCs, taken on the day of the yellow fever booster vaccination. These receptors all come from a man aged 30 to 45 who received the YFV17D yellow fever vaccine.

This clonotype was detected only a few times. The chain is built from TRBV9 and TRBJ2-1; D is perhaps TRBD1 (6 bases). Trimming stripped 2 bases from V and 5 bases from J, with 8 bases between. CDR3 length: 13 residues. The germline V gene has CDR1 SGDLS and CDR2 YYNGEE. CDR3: CASSVQGNNEQFF. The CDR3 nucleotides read TGTGCCAGCAGCGTCCAGGGGAACAATGAGCAGTTCTTC.

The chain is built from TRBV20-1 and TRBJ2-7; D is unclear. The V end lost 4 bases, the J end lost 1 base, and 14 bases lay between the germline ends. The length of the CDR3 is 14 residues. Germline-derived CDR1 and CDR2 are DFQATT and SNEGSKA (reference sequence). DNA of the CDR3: TGCAGTGCTATGAGTCGGAAAATTTCCTACGAGCAGTACTTC. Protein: CSAMSRKISYEQYF.

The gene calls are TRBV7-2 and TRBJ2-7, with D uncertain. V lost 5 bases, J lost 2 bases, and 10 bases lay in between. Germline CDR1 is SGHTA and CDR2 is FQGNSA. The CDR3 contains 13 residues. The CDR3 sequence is CASSRGVTYEQYF. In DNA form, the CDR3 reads TGTGCCAGCAGCAGAGGTGTTACCTACGAGCAGTACTTC.

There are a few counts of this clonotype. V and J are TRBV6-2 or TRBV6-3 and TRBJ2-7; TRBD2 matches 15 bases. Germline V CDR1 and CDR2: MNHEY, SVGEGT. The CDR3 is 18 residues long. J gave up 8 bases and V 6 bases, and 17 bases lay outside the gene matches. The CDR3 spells CASSFKRSPGLAGGQQYF. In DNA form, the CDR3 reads TGTGCCAGCAGCTTTAAAAGGTCGCCGGGACTAGCGGGAGGCCAGCAGTACTTC.

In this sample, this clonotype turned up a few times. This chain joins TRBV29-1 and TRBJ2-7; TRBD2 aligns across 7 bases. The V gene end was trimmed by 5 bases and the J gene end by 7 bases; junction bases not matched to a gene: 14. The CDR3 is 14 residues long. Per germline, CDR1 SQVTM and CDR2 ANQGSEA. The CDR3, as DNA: TGCAGCGTTACTGACCGACTAGCAGATACGGAGCAGTACTTC. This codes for CSVTDRLADTEQYF.

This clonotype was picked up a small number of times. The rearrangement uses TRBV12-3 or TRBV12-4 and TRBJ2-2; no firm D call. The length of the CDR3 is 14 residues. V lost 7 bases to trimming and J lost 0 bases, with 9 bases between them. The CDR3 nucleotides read TGTGCCAGCACCCCCCGTGCGAACACCGGGGAGCTGTTTTTT. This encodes CASTPRANTGELFF.

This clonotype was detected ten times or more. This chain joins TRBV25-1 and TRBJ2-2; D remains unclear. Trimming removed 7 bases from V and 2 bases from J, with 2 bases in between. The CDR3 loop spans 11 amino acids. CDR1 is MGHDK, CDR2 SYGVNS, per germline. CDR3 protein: CASTNTGELFF. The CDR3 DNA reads TGTGCCAGCACAAACACCGGGGAGCTGTTTTTT.

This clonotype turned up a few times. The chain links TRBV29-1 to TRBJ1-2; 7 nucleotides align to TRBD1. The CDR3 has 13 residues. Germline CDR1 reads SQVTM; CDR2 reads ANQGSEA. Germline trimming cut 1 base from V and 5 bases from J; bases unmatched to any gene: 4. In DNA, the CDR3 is TGCAGCGTTGAAGGGGGGACAGTGTATGGCTACACCTTC. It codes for CSVEGGTVYGYTF.

CDR3 loop: CSARPGQGRDTQYF. CDR3 nucleotide sequence: TGCAGTGCCCGGCCGGGACAAGGCCGGGATACGCAGTATTTT. The chain is built from TRBV20-1 and TRBJ2-3, with a weak D call TRBD1 (6 bases). The CDR3 loop spans 14 amino acids. Germline-derived CDR1 and CDR2 are DFQATT and SNEGSKA (reference sequence). The V and J ends lost 6 bases and 6 bases respectively, with 19 bases between them.

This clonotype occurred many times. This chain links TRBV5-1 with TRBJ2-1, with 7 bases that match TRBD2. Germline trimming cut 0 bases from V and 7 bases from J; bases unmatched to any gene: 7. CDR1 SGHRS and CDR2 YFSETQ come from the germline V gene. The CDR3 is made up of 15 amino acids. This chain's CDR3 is CASSLGLADPNEQFF. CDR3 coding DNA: TGCGCCAGCAGCTTGGGCCTAGCGGATCCAAATGAGCAGTTCTTC.

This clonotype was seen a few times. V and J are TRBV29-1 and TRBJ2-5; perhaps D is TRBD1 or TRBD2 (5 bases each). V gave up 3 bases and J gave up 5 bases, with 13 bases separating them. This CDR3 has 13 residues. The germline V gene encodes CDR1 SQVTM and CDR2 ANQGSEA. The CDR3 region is CSVDGAQGETQYF. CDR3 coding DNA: TGCAGCGTTGACGGGGCACAAGGCGAGACCCAGTACTTC.

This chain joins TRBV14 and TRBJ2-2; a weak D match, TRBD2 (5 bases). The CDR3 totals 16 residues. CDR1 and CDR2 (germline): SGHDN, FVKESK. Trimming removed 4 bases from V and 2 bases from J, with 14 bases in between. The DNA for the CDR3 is TGTGCCAGCAGCCCTTGGACTGTCGCCAACACCGGGGAGCTGTTTTTT. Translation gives CASSPWTVANTGELFF.

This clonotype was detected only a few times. The CDR3 DNA is TGCGCCAGCAGCCATGGGGACGGCACTGAAGCTTTCTTT. The encoded protein is CASSHGDGTEAFF. The chain combines TRBV5-1 with TRBJ1-1, with D possibly matching TRBD1 (5 bases). V lost 4 bases and J lost 4, with 11 bases in between. Germline V gives CDR1 SGHRS, CDR2 YFSETQ. The CDR3 consists of 13 residues.

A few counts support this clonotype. CDR3 DNA: TGCGCCAGCAGCTTGGGGGCAGGAGCTAACTATGGCTACACCTTC. This gives the protein CASSLGAGANYGYTF. The chain is built from TRBV5-1 and TRBJ1-2; D gene unclear. Germline V gene sequence: CDR1 SGHRS, CDR2 YFSETQ. With 0 bases removed from V and 0 bases from J, the gap between germline ends came to 9 bases. The CDR3 covers 15 residues.

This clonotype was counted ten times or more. The CDR3 DNA is TGTGCCAGCAGTTTACGACTAGCGGGTCGCACAGATACGCAGTATTTT. Encoded protein: CASSLRLAGRTDTQYF. The gene calls are TRBV12-3 or TRBV12-4 and TRBJ2-3, with 10 bases identical to TRBD2. The trim removed 2 bases at V and 1 base at J, leaving 3 bases unmatched. CDR3 length: 16 residues.

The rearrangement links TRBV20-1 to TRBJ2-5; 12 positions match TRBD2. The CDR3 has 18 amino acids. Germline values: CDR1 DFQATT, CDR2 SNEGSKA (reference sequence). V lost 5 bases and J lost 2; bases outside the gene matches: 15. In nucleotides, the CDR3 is TGCAGTGCTTTCTCGAGACTAGCGGGAGTTGGGCTTCAAGAGACCCAGTACTTC. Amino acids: CSAFSRLAGVGLQETQYF.

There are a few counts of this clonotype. CDR3 region: CSAPVGETQYF. DNA of the CDR3: TGCAGTGCTCCAGTCGGGGAGACCCAGTACTTC. The V gene is TRBV20-1, the J gene TRBJ2-5; the D is unclear. Germline loops: CDR1 DFQATT, CDR2 SNEGSKA (reference sequence). Trimming took off 5 bases at V and 5 bases at J, with 9 bases between the two ends. The CDR3 is made up of 11 amino acids.

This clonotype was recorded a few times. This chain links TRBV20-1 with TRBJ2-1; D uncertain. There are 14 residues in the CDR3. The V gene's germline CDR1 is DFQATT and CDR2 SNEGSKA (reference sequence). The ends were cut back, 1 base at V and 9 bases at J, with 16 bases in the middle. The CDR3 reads CSARARPSPGEQFF. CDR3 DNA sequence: TGCAGTGCTAGAGCTAGACCTTCCCCCGGTGAGCAGTTCTTC.

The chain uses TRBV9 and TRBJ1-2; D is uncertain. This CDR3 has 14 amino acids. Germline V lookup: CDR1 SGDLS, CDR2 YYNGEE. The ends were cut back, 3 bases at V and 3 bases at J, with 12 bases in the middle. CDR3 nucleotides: TGTGCCAGCAGCGGGTACCCTGCGGACTATGGCTACACCTTC. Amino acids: CASSGYPADYGYTF.

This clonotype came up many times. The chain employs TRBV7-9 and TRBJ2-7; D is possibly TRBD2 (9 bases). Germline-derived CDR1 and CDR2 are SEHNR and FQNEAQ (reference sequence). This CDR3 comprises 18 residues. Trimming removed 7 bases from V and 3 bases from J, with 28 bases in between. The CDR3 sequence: CASTPTGQGQRGVYEQYF. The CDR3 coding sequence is TGTGCCAGCACCCCGACCGGACAGGGACAGCGGGGGGTCTACGAGCAGTACTTC. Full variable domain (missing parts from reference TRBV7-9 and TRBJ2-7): DTGVSQNPRHKITKRGQNVTFRCDPISEHNRLYWYRQTLGQGPEFLTYFQNEAQLEKSRLLSDRFSAERPKGSFSTLEIQRTEQGDSAMYLCASTPTGQGQRGVYEQYFGPGTRLTVT.

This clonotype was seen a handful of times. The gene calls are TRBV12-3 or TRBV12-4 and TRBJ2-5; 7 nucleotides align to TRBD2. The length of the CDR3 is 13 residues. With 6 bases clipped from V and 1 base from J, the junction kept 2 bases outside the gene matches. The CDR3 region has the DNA TGTGCCAGCAGAACTAGCGTCCAAGAGACCCAGTACTTC. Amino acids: CASRTSVQETQYF.

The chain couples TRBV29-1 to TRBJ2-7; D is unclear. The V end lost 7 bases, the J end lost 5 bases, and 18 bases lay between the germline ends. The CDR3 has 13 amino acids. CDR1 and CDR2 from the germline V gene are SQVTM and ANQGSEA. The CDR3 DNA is TGCAGCGCCCGACGAACTTCAGGCAACGAGCAGTACTTC. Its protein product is CSARRTSGNEQYF.